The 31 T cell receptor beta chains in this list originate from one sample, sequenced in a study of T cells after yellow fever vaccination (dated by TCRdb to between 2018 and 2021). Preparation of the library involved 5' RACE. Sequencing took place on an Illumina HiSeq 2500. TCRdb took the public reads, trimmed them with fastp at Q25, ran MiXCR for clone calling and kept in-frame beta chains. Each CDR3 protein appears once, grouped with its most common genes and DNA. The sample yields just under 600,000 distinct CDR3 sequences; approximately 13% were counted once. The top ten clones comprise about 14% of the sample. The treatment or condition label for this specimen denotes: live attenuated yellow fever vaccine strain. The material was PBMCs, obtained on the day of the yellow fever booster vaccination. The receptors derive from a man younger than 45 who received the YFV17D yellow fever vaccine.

CDR3 nucleotides: TGCAGCGTTGATGGGGGAGCCCAAGAGACCCAGTACTTC. Translated, it gives CSVDGGAQETQYF. V and J are TRBV29-1 and TRBJ2-5; D is possibly TRBD1 or TRBD2 (5 bases each). Looked up from germline, CDR1 is SQVTM and CDR2 is ANQGSEA. The CDR3 is 13 amino acids. V gave up 3 bases and J gave up 1 base, with 9 bases separating them.

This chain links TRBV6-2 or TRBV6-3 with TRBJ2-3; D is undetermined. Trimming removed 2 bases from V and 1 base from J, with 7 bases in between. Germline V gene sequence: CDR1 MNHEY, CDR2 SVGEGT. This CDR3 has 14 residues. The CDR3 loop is CASSYLGGTDTQYF. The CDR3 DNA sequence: TGTGCCAGCAGTTACCTTGGGGGCACAGATACGCAGTATTTT.

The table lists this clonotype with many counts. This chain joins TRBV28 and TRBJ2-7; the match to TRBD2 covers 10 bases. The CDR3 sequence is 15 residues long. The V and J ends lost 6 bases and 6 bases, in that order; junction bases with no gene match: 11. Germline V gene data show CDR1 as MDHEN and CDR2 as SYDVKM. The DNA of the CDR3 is TGTGCCAGCAGCTCCTCAGCGGGAGGGGCCTCCGAGCAGTACTTC. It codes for CASSSSAGGASEQYF.

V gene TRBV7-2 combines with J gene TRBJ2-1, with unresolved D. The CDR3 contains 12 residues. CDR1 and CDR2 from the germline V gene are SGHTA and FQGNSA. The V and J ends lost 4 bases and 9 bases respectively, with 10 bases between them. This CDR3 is CASSSGVSEQFF. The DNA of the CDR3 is TGTGCCAGCAGCTCAGGAGTAAGTGAGCAGTTCTTC. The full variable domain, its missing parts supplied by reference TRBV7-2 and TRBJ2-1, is GAGVSQSPSNKVTEKGKDVELRCDPISGHTALYWYRQSLGQGLEFLIYFQGNSAPDKSGLPSDRFSAERTGGSVSTLTIQRTQQEDSAVYLCASSSGVSEQFFGPGTRLTVL.

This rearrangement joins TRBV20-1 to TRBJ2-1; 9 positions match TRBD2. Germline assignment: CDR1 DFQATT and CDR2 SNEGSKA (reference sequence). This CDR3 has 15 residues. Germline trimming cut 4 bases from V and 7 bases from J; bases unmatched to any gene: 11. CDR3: CSAIRRLAGRNEQFF. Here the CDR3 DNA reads TGCAGTGCTATCCGCAGGCTAGCGGGAAGGAATGAGCAGTTCTTC.

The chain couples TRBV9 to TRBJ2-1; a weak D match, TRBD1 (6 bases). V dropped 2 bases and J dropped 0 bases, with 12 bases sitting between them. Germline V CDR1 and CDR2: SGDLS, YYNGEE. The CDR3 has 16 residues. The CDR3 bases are TGTGCCAGCAGCGTTGGAGTAGGGGGCTCCTACAATGAGCAGTTCTTC. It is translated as CASSVGVGGSYNEQFF. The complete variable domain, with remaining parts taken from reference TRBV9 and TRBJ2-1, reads DSGVTQTPKHLITATGQRVTLRCSPRSGDLSVYWYQQSLDQGLQFLIQYYNGEERAKGNILERFSAQQFPDLHSELNLSSLELGDSALYFCASSVGVGGSYNEQFFGPGTRLTVL.

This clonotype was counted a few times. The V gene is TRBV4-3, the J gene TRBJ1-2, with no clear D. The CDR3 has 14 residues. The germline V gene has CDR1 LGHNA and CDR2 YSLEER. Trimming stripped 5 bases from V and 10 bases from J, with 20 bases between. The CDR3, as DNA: TGCGCCAGCAGCGCGTTTTCAGGTCCTCTTCCCTACACCTTC. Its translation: CASSAFSGPLPYTF.

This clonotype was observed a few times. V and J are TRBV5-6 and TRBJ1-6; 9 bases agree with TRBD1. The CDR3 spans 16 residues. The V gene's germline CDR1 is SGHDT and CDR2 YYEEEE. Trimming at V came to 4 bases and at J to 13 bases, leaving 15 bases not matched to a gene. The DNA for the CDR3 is TGTGCCAGCAGCAGAGAGCTCGGACAGGGGTCAGATCCCCTCCACTTT. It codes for CASSRELGQGSDPLHF.

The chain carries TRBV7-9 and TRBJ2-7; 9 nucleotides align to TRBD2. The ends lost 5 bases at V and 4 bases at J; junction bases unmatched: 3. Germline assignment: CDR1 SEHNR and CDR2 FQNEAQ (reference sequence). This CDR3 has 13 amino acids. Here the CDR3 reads CASSISGGYEQYF. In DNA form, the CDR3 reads TGTGCCAGCAGCATTAGCGGGGGATACGAGCAGTACTTC.

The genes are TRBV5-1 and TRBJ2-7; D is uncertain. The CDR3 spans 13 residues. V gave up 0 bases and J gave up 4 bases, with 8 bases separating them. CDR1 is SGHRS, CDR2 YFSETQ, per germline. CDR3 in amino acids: CASSLAPQYEQYF. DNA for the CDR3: TGCGCCAGCAGCTTGGCGCCCCAGTACGAGCAGTACTTC.

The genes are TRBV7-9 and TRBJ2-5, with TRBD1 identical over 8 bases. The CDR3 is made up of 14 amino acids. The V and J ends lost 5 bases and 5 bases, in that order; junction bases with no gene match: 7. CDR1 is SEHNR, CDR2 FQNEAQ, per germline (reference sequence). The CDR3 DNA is TGTGCCAGCAGCGATAACAGGGGGAGTGAGACCCAGTACTTC. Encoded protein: CASSDNRGSETQYF.

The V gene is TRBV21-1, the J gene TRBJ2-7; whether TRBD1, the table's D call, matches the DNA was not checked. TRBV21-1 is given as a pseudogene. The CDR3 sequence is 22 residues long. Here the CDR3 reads CASSKPGQGATSGKSLYGEQYF. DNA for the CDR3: TGTGCCAGCAGCAAACCCGGACAGGGGGCGACTAGCGGGAAATCTCTTTATGGCGAGCAGTACTTC.

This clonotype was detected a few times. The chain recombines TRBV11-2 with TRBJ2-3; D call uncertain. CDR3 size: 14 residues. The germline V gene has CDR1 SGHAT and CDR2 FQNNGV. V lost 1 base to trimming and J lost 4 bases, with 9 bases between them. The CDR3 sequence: CASSLVAASDTQYF. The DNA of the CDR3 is TGTGCCAGCAGCTTAGTGGCCGCCTCAGATACGCAGTATTTT.

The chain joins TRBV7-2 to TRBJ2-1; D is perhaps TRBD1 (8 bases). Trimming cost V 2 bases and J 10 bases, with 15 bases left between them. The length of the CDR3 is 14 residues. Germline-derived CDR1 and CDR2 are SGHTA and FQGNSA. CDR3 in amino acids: CASSLTGGGGEQFF. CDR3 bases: TGTGCCAGCAGCTTAACAGGGGGGGGTGGAGAGCAGTTCTTC.

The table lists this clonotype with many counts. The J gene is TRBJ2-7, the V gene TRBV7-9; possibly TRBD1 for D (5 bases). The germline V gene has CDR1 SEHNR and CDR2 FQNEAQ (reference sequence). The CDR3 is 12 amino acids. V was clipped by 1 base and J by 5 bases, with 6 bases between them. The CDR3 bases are TGTGCCAGCAGCTTAGTAGGGGACGAGCAGTACTTC. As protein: CASSLVGDEQYF.

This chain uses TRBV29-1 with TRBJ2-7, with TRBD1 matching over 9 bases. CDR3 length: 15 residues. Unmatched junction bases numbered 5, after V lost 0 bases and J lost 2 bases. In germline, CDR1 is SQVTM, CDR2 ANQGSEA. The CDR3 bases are TGCAGCGTTGAAGATAAGGGGACAGGGCCCTACGAGCAGTACTTC. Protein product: CSVEDKGTGPYEQYF.

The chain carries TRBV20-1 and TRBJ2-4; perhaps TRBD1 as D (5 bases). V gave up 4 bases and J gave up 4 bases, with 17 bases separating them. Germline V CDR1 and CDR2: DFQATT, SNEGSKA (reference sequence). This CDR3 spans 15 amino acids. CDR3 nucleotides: TGCAGTGCTACGAGAGATAGGGGCCTAAAAAACATTCAGTACTTC. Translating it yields CSATRDRGLKNIQYF.

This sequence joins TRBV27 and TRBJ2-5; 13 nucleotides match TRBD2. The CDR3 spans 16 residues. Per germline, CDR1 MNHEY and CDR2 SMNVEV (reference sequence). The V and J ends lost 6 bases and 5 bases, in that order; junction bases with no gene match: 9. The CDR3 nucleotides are TGTGCCAGCAGAGGGACTAGCGGGAACTATCGGGAGACCCAGTACTTC. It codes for CASRGTSGNYRETQYF.

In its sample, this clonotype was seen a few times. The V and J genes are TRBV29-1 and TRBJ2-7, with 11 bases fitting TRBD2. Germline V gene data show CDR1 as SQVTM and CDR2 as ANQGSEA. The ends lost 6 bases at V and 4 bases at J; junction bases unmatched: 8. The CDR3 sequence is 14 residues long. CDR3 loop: CSVQIAGGLYEQYF. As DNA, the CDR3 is TGCAGCGTCCAAATAGCGGGAGGGCTGTACGAGCAGTACTTC.

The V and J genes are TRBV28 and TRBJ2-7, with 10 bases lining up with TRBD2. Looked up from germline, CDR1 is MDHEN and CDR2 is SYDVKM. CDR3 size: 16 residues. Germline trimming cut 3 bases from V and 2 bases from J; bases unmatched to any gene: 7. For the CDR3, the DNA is TGTGCCAGCAGTTTCCTCACTAGCGGGGAGACCTACGAGCAGTACTTC. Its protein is CASSFLTSGETYEQYF.

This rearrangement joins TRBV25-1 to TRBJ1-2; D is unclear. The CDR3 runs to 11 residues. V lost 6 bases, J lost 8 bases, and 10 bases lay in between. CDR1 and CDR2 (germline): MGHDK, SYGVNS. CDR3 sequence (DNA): TGTGCCAGCAGCTACGGAGAGGGCTACACCTTC. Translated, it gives CASSYGEGYTF.

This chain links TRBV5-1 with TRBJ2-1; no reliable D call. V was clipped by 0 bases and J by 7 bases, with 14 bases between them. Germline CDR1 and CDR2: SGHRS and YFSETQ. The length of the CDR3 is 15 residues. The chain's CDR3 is CASSLELVPPNEQFF. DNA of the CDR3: TGCGCCAGCAGCTTGGAGCTAGTTCCCCCAAATGAGCAGTTCTTC.

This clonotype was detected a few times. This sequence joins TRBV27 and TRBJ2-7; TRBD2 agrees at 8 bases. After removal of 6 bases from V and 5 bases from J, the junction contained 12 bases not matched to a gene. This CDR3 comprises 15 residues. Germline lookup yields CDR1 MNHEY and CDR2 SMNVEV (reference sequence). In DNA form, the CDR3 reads TGTGCCAGCAGCAGTCTCGCGGGAGGTACCCACGAGCAGTACTTC. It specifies CASSSLAGGTHEQYF.

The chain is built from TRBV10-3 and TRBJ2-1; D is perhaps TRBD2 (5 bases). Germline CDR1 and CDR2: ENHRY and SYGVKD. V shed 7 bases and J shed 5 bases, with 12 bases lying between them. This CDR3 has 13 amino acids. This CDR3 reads CAINHGGHNEQFF. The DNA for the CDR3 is TGTGCCATCAATCACGGCGGGCACAATGAGCAGTTCTTC.

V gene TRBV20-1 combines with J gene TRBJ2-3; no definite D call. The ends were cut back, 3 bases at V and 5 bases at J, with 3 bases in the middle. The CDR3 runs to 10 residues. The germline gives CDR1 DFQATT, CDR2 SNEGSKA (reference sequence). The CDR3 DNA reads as TGCAGTGCTAGTGGAGATACGCAGTATTTT. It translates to CSASGDTQYF.

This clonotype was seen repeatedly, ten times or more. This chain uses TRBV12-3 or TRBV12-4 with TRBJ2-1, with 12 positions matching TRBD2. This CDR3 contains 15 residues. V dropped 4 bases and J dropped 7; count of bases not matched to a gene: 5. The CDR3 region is CASSSRLAGVNEQFF. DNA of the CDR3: TGTGCCAGCAGTTCACGACTAGCGGGAGTGAATGAGCAGTTCTTC.

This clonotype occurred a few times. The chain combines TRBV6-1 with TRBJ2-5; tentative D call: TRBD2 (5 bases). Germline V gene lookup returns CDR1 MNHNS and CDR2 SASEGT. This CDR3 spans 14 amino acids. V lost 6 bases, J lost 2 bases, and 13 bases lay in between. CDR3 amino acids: CASSSPKRQETQYF. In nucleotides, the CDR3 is TGTGCCAGCAGCTCCCCCAAGCGGCAAGAGACCCAGTACTTC.

The CDR3 bases are TGTGCCAGCAGCTCCGGGTCAGGGGCGGCCTACAATGAGCAGTTCTTC. Translated: CASSSGSGAAYNEQFF. The genes are TRBV7-3 and TRBJ2-1; possible D gene TRBD1, 6 bases. Germline loops: CDR1 SGHTA, CDR2 FQGTGA. The CDR3 consists of 16 residues. V shed 4 bases and J shed 2 bases, with 15 bases lying between them.

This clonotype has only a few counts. CDR3 coding DNA: TGTGCCAGCAGCCTATCTCTGACTAGCGGGTTAACCGGGGAGCTGTTTTTT. It yields the protein CASSLSLTSGLTGELFF. The rearrangement links TRBV14 to TRBJ2-2, with 10 bases matching TRBD2. Germline loops: CDR1 SGHDN, CDR2 FVKESK. The CDR3 covers 17 residues. The J segment lost 5 bases and the V segment lost 4 bases, leaving 10 bases of the junction unmatched. Using reference TRBV14 and TRBJ2-2 for the parts outside the CDR3, the full variable domain is EAGVTQFPSHSVIEKGQTVTLRCDPISGHDNLYWYRRVMGKEIKFLLHFVKESKQDESGMPNNRFLAERTGGTYSTLKVQPAELEDSGVYFCASSLSLTSGLTGELFFGEGSRLTVL.

CDR3 bases: TGCAGTGCTACCCCCTCGGGACTAGCGGGAGCGGCCTACAATGAGCAGTTCTTC. This gives the protein CSATPSGLAGAAYNEQFF. The chain carries TRBV20-1 and TRBJ2-1; 14 bases agree with TRBD2. CDR1 and CDR2 from the germline V gene are DFQATT and SNEGSKA (reference sequence). This CDR3 spans 18 amino acids. Trimming removed 4 bases from V and 2 bases from J; junction bases left unmatched: 10.

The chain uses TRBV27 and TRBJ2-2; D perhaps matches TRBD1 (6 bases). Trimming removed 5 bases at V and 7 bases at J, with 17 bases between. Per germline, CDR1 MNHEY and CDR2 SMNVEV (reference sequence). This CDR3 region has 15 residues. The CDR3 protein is CASSRKPQGIGELFF. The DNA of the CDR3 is TGTGCCAGCAGTAGAAAACCTCAGGGGATCGGGGAGCTGTTTTTT.